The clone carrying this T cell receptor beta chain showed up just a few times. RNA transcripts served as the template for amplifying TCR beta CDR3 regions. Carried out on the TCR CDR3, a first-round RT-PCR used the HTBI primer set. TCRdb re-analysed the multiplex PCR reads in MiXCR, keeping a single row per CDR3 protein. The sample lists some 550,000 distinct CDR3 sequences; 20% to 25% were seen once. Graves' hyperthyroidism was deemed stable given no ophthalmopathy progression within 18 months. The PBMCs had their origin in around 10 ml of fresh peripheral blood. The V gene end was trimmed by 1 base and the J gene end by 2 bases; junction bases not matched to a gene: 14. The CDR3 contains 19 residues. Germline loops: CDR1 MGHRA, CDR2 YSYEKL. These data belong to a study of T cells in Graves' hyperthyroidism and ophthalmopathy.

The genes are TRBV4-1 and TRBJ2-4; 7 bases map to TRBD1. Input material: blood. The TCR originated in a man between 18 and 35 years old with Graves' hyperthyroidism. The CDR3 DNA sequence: TGCGCCAGCAGCCAAGCAGGACGAGGGGGCCCGGTGACCAAAAACATTCAGTACTTC. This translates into CASSQAGRGGPVTKNIQYF.